This T cell receptor (beta chain) is drawn from a study of T cell responses to AZD1222 COVID-19 vaccine. Looking at the study overall: The analysis combined second doses at about 4 or about 12 weeks.

Overall study results and limits: Within unmutated variant regions lay the reported targets of nearly half of spike-specific TCRs.

The data were produced by immunoSEQ multiplex PCR, yet TCRdb's version contains in-frame clones alone and is incomplete. Here the sample spans around 130,000 clones, around 90% being singletons. Worth noting for this clone: Antigen specificity is unknown.

This clonotype was obtained from an adult in good health. The specimen comprised peripheral blood, sampled on day 0 of AZD1222 vaccination.

The CDR3, as DNA: TGCAGCGTTGAAGAGACAGCTTCCTACGAGCAGTACTTC. Residues: CSVEETASYEQYF. The V call is TRBV29-1, the J call TRBJ2-7; D perhaps matches TRBD1 (5 bases). This CDR3 has 13 residues. The germline V gene encodes CDR1 SQVTM and CDR2 ANQGSEA. Between the trimmed V and J ends, which lost 0 bases and 1 base, there was a span of 7 bases.